The 8 T cell receptor beta chains listed next were all sequenced from one sample in a study of T cell repertoires in cytomegalovirus infection. No antigen has been identified for these receptors. TCRdb reprocessed the reads via MiXCR and lists one record per CDR3 protein. Altogether some 43,000 distinct CDR3 sequences are present, roughly 20% being singletons, with the ten largest covering over 85%. The sample in question was CD8+ T cells from cultured PBMCs, obtained from culture after CMV antigen stimulation. These receptors were taken from a human donor in good health (CMV status not recorded). Some clones in this sample may be carry-over from other donors' samples.

The chain is built from TRBV28 and TRBJ2-1; D is uncertain. Trimming removed 3 bases at V and 3 bases at J, with 12 bases between. The CDR3 extends over 15 amino acids. CDR1 and CDR2 (germline): MDHEN, SYDVKM. The CDR3 reads CASSFDGSSYNEQFF. CDR3 sequence (DNA): TGTGCCAGCAGTTTCGACGGCTCTAGCTACAATGAGCAGTTCTTC.

This clonotype was picked up a small number of times. The chain carries TRBV6-8 and TRBJ2-1; D is possibly TRBD1 or TRBD2 (6 bases each). Germline V gives CDR1 MNHGY, CDR2 SAAAGT. The germline V and J ends were trimmed by 7 bases and 8 bases, with 18 bases remaining between them. The length of the CDR3 is 14 residues. CDR3 in amino acids: CASKGGRLNYEQFF. The CDR3 bases are TGTGCCAGCAAGGGGGGAAGGCTAAACTATGAGCAGTTCTTC.

CDR3 loop: CASRLSGNEQFF. The CDR3 nucleotides are TGTGCCAGCAGACTGAGTGGCAATGAGCAGTTCTTC. The chain couples TRBV7-9 to TRBJ2-1, with D unresolved. The germline V gene has CDR1 SEHNR and CDR2 FQNEAQ (reference sequence). This CDR3 comprises 12 residues. The V end was cut by 6 bases, the J end by 6 bases, with 9 bases between.

The chain uses TRBV6-2 or TRBV6-3 and TRBJ2-7; no firm D call. V lost 5 bases and J 1 base, leaving 24 bases between the germline ends. The CDR3 runs 18 residues. The germline V gene encodes CDR1 MNHEY and CDR2 SVGEGT. For the CDR3, the DNA is TGTGCCAGCAGTAGTTTGTCTAGGATGGGGTCCGGTTCCTACGAGCAGTACTTC. Protein product: CASSSLSRMGSGSYEQYF.

This chain links TRBV7-8 with TRBJ2-1, with D hard to call. Germline loops: CDR1 SGHVS, CDR2 FQNEAQ. Trimming removed 4 bases from V and 1 base from J, with 8 bases in between. This CDR3 region has 14 residues. In DNA form, the CDR3 reads TGTGCCAGCAGCTCCGAGGAGTCCTACAATGAGCAGTTCTTC. It translates to CASSSEESYNEQFF.

The rearrangement uses TRBV7-9 and TRBJ2-1; 7 positions match TRBD2. This CDR3 contains 11 residues. Germline V CDR1 and CDR2: SEHNR, FQNEAQ (reference sequence). The ends lost 8 bases at V and 7 bases at J; junction bases unmatched: 2. The CDR3: CASLGGNEQFF. The CDR3 DNA sequence: TGTGCCAGCTTGGGAGGGAATGAGCAGTTCTTC. Full variable domain (outside the CDR3, taken from reference TRBV7-9 and TRBJ2-1): DTGVSQNPRHKITKRGQNVTFRCDPISEHNRLYWYRQTLGQGPEFLTYFQNEAQLEKSRLLSDRFSAERPKGSFSTLEIQRTEQGDSAMYLCASLGGNEQFFGPGTRLTVL.

The chain carries TRBV7-8 and TRBJ2-5, with a tentative D call TRBD2 (5 bases). This CDR3 contains 15 residues. Trimming cost V 5 bases and J 2 bases, with 15 bases left between them. Germline CDR1 SGHVS, CDR2 FQNEAQ. The CDR3 DNA is TGTGCCAGCAGCCCTGCGTCGGGGTATCAAGAGACCCAGTACTTC. Translating it yields CASSPASGYQETQYF.

The table lists this clonotype with a few counts. The chain recombines TRBV7-8 with TRBJ1-5; possible D gene TRBD1, 6 bases. Germline CDR1 reads SGHVS; CDR2 reads FQNEAQ. V was shortened by 4 bases and J by 0 bases, with 16 bases between the two germline ends. The CDR3 runs 17 residues. The chain's CDR3 is CASSSRGHQTSNQPQHF. The CDR3 DNA reads TGTGCCAGCAGCTCCAGGGGACATCAGACTAGCAATCAGCCCCAGCATTTT.